These 31 T cell receptor beta chains were sequenced from one sample in a study of cytomegalovirus exposure and HLA in healthy donors. This PCR relied on a set of 60 Vbeta primers and 13 Jbeta primers. Libraries were prepared by immunoSEQ multiplex PCR; TCRdb keeps only in-frame clonotypes and omits some of them. The table shows about 180,000 clones, with about 69% occurring only once. What was sequenced was PBMCs. These receptors were obtained from a human donor in good health.

This chain links TRBV2 with TRBJ2-3; tentative D call: TRBD1 (5 bases). In germline, CDR1 is SNHLY, CDR2 FYNNEI. CDR3 size: 12 residues. V gave up 8 bases and J gave up 6 bases, with 12 bases separating them. The CDR3 coding sequence is TGTGCCAGCTATTGGACATTTGATACGCAGTATTTT. Translated: CASYWTFDTQYF.

Notes on this clone: One end of the junction is discordant with germline, which a read error may explain. The chain joins TRBV7-7 to TRBJ1-5; possibly TRBD1 for D (5 bases). Germline V gene sequence: CDR1 SSHAT, CDR2 FNYEAQ (reference sequence). The CDR3 sequence is 17 residues long. The DNA for the CDR3 is TGTGCTAGCAGCTTCCCCGTATCGGGGGGGAGCAATCAGCCCCAGCATTTT. This sequence encodes CASSFPVSGGSNQPQHF.

This chain links TRBV6-1 with TRBJ2-7; 7 nucleotides align to TRBD1. The V and J ends lost 0 bases and 2 bases, in that order; junction bases with no gene match: 10. The CDR3 runs to 17 residues. Germline assignment: CDR1 MNHNS and CDR2 SASEGT. The CDR3 spells CASSEAPDRAITYEQYF. The CDR3 coding sequence is TGTGCCAGCAGTGAAGCGCCAGACAGGGCAATAACCTACGAGCAGTACTTC.

CDR3 sequence: CASSYGGSSYNEQFF. Written as DNA, the CDR3 is TGTGCCAGCAGTTACGGGGGCAGCTCCTACAATGAGCAGTTCTTC. The chain combines TRBV6-6 with TRBJ2-1; D is perhaps TRBD1 (6 bases). This CDR3 has 15 amino acids. With 2 bases removed from V and 0 bases from J, the gap between germline ends came to 8 bases. The germline CDR1 and CDR2 sequences are MNHNY and SVGAGI (reference sequence).

The CDR3 DNA is TGCAGCGTCGGGGACAGTGTCAATTCACCCCTCCACTTT. Its protein is CSVGDSVNSPLHF. V gene TRBV29-1 combines with J gene TRBJ1-6; 7 bases match TRBD1. The J segment lost 7 bases and the V segment lost 6 bases, leaving 6 bases of the junction unmatched. The CDR3 extends over 13 amino acids. CDR1 SQVTM and CDR2 ANQGSEA come from the germline V gene. Variable domain in full (rest from reference TRBV29-1 and TRBJ1-6): SAVISQKPSRDICQRGTSLTIQCQVDSQVTMMFWYRQQPGQSLTLIATANQGSEATYESGFVIDKFPISRPNLTFSTLTVSNMSPEDSSIYLCSVGDSVNSPLHFGNGTRLTVT.

In its sample, this clone was seen a few times. The CDR3 region is CASSEADSLISGNTIYF. CDR3 bases: TGTGCCAGCAGTGAAGCGGACAGTTTAATCTCTGGAAACACCATATATTTT. The chain carries TRBV6-1 and TRBJ1-3; D is perhaps TRBD1 (6 bases). The V and J ends lost 0 bases and 0 bases respectively, with 12 bases between them. The CDR3 is 17 amino acids. Per the germline V gene, CDR1 is MNHNS and CDR2 is SASEGT.

This chain joins TRBV2 and TRBJ2-7, with D possibly being TRBD2 (7 bases). The V and J ends lost 7 bases and 4 bases respectively, with 20 bases between them. Germline loops: CDR1 SNHLY, CDR2 FYNNEI. The CDR3 has 15 residues. The CDR3 protein is CASKRTGGQGYEQYF. The CDR3 DNA follows: TGTGCCAGCAAACGGACCGGGGGGCAGGGTTACGAGCAGTACTTC.

V is TRBV6-1 and J is TRBJ1-2, with 9 bases fitting TRBD1. Germline CDR1 and CDR2: MNHNS and SASEGT. The V segment lost 8 bases and the J segment 2 bases; nucleotides outside the gene matches: 9. CDR3 length: 15 amino acids. CDR3 sequence reads: CASPRTGDLNYGYTF. The CDR3 region has the DNA TGTGCCAGCCCCAGGACAGGGGATTTGAACTATGGCTACACCTTC.

This chain uses TRBV2 with TRBJ2-5; TRBD2 aligns across 8 bases. Trimming at V came to 6 bases and at J to 5 bases, leaving 8 bases not matched to a gene. The CDR3 is made up of 14 amino acids. Germline CDR1 is SNHLY and CDR2 is FYNNEI. CDR3 in amino acids: CASRDSGTSETQYF. The DNA for the CDR3 is TGTGCCAGCAGAGACTCCGGGACTAGTGAGACCCAGTACTTC.

The chain joins TRBV5-6 to TRBJ2-5, with D tentatively TRBD1 (5 bases). The CDR3 spans 15 residues. Trimming pared 0 bases from V and 5 bases from J, leaving 14 bases between. CDR1 and CDR2 (germline): SGHDT, YYEEEE. The chain's CDR3 is CASSLEGQGAETQYF. The CDR3 DNA sequence: TGTGCCAGCAGCTTGGAGGGCCAGGGTGCGGAGACCCAGTACTTC.

This clone rates as medium-sized. V is TRBV6-5 and J is TRBJ2-7; 8 nucleotides agree with TRBD2. CDR3 length: 11 amino acids. Trimming took 6 bases from V and 6 from J; bases not matched to a gene: 1. Germline lookup yields CDR1 MNHEY and CDR2 SVGAGI. The chain's CDR3 is CASRRGGEQYF. DNA for the CDR3: TGTGCCAGCAGACGGGGGGGCGAGCAGTACTTC.

The rearrangement links TRBV2 to TRBJ2-1; 10 positions agree with TRBD2. The trim removed 2 bases at V and 9 bases at J, leaving 10 bases unmatched. Germline-derived CDR1 and CDR2 are SNHLY and FYNNEI. This CDR3 has 16 amino acids. CDR3 sequence reads: CASSEYGVLAGGEQFF. Here the CDR3 DNA reads TGTGCCAGCAGTGAATACGGGGTATTAGCGGGGGGTGAGCAGTTCTTC.

There are a few counts of this clone. The gene calls are TRBV6-5 and TRBJ1-4, with TRBD1 identical over 11 bases. Trimming at V came to 2 bases and at J to 7 bases, leaving 0 bases not matched to a gene. Germline-derived CDR1 and CDR2 are MNHEY and SVGAGI. The CDR3 runs to 14 residues. CDR3 in DNA: TGTGCCAGCAGTTACGGGACAGGGGGTGAAAAACTGTTTTTT. Amino acids: CASSYGTGGEKLFF.

The CDR3 sequence is CASSFGGAYSPLHF. The CDR3 DNA reads as TGTGCCAGCAGCTTCGGCGGAGCCTATTCACCCCTCCACTTT. The chain carries TRBV7-9 and TRBJ1-6; no definite D call. This CDR3 is 14 amino acids long. With 3 bases removed from V and 8 bases from J, the gap between germline ends came to 11 bases. CDR1 and CDR2 (germline): SEHNR, FQNEAQ (reference sequence). The full variable domain, its missing parts supplied by reference TRBV7-9 and TRBJ1-6, is DTGVSQNPRHKITKRGQNVTFRCDPISEHNRLYWYRQTLGQGPEFLTYFQNEAQLEKSRLLSDRFSAERPKGSFSTLEIQRTEQGDSAMYLCASSFGGAYSPLHFGNGTRLTVT.

The chain links TRBV19 to TRBJ2-7; 8 bases are a match to TRBD1. This CDR3 has 13 residues. Per the germline V gene, CDR1 is LNHDA and CDR2 is SQIVND (reference sequence). Losses at the gene ends were 8 bases for V and 0 bases for J; bases not matched to a gene: 3. This CDR3 is CASSTGVSYEQYF. CDR3 nucleotides: TGTGCCAGTTCGACAGGGGTCTCCTACGAGCAGTACTTC. The variable domain in full, completed from reference TRBV19 and TRBJ2-7, reads DGGITQSPKYLFRKEGQNVTLSCEQNLNHDAMYWYRQDPGQGLRLIYYSQIVNDFQKGDIAEGYSVSREKKESFPLTVTSAQKNPTAFYLCASSTGVSYEQYFGPGTRLTVT.

Written as DNA, the CDR3 is TGTGCCAGCAGCTTAGTGTCGGGGAGGTTCACCTACGAGCAGTACTTC. Translation: CASSLVSGRFTYEQYF. The rearrangement joins TRBV7-2 to TRBJ2-7; weak D call: TRBD2 (6 bases). The V gene's germline CDR1 is SGHTA and CDR2 FQGNSA. There are 16 residues in the CDR3. V was shortened by 1 base and J by 2 bases, with 15 bases between the two germline ends.

The gene calls are TRBV6-1 and TRBJ2-7; D might be TRBD2 (6 bases). CDR3 length: 15 residues. CDR1 and CDR2 (germline): MNHNS, SASEGT. With 3 bases removed from V and 2 bases from J, the gap between germline ends came to 14 bases. CDR3 protein: CASSEVRRGAYEQYF. The DNA of the CDR3 is TGTGCCAGCAGTGAGGTCCGGAGGGGCGCCTACGAGCAGTACTTC.

This clone has more than one count but fewer than ten. Here the CDR3 reads CASSLAGHVNEKLFF. As DNA, the CDR3 is TGTGCCAGCAGCTTGGCCGGTCACGTCAATGAAAAACTGTTTTTT. The chain employs TRBV5-4 and TRBJ1-4; D is uncertain. The CDR3 is 15 amino acids. Trimming stripped 0 bases from V and 5 bases from J, with 11 bases between. Germline values: CDR1 SGHNT, CDR2 YYREEE (reference sequence).

V gene TRBV6-5 combines with J gene TRBJ2-3; 7 bases map to TRBD1. The CDR3 consists of 14 residues. V shed 2 bases and J 6 bases; nucleotides not matched to a gene: 5. Germline CDR1 is MNHEY and CDR2 is SVGAGI. The CDR3 spells CASSYLRDSDTQYF. The CDR3 coding sequence is TGTGCCAGCAGTTACCTTAGGGACAGTGATACGCAGTATTTT.

This chain joins TRBV5-1 and TRBJ1-4; 7 bases are shared with TRBD1. Losses at the gene ends were 2 bases for V and 5 bases for J; bases not matched to a gene: 3. The CDR3 spans 14 residues. Germline V gene lookup returns CDR1 SGHRS and CDR2 YFSETQ. The CDR3 DNA follows: TGCGCCAGCAGCTTCCGGGACAGCAATGAAAAACTGTTTTTT. The encoded protein is CASSFRDSNEKLFF.

The genes are TRBV7-9 and TRBJ1-2, with TRBD1 matching 7 bases. This CDR3 comprises 14 residues. Germline assignment: CDR1 SEHNR and CDR2 FQNEAQ (reference sequence). With 3 bases clipped from V and 3 bases from J, the junction kept 4 bases outside the gene matches. Written as DNA, the CDR3 is TGTGCCAGCAGCTTCGGACAGGACCACTATGGCTACACCTTC. Residues: CASSFGQDHYGYTF.

The CDR3 region has the DNA TGTGCCAGCAGTTTCACCTTAACTAGCGGGGACTCCTACGAGCAGTACTTC. Its translation: CASSFTLTSGDSYEQYF. The chain carries TRBV27 and TRBJ2-5; 10 nucleotides agree with TRBD2. The end of the DNA is better explained by TRBJ2-7, so the J call may be wrong. The CDR3 sequence is 17 residues long. Per germline, CDR1 MNHEY and CDR2 SMNVEV (reference sequence).

The chain uses TRBV27 and TRBJ1-4; the D is unclear. The germline CDR1 and CDR2 sequences are MNHEY and SMNVEV (reference sequence). CDR3 length equals 14 residues. The germline V and J ends were trimmed by 3 bases and 7 bases, with 12 bases remaining between them. CDR3 in DNA: TGTGCCAGCAGTTTCCGGGGAGGAGGTGAAAAACTGTTTTTT. This codes for CASSFRGGGEKLFF.

The CDR3, as DNA: TGCAGCGCTCTCCCCGTCTCGTACAATGAGCAGTTCTTC. Translation gives CSALPVSYNEQFF. This chain connects TRBV29-1 to TRBJ2-1, with D hard to call. Trimming took off 7 bases at V and 4 bases at J, with 14 bases between the two ends. CDR1 SQVTM and CDR2 ANQGSEA come from the germline V gene. This CDR3 region has 13 residues.

The rearrangement joins TRBV19 to TRBJ1-1, with 8 bases matching TRBD1. Per the germline V gene, CDR1 is LNHDA and CDR2 is SQIVND (reference sequence). The CDR3 runs to 14 residues. V was clipped by 5 bases and J by 8 bases; unmatched bases: 10. Here the CDR3 reads CASSGDPGQGEAFF. In DNA form, the CDR3 reads TGTGCCAGTAGTGGTGATCCCGGACAGGGCGAAGCTTTCTTT. Full variable domain (missing parts from reference TRBV19 and TRBJ1-1): DGGITQSPKYLFRKEGQNVTLSCEQNLNHDAMYWYRQDPGQGLRLIYYSQIVNDFQKGDIAEGYSVSREKKESFPLTVTSAQKNPTAFYLCASSGDPGQGEAFFGQGTRLTVV.

This CDR3 reads CASSQGGLETQYF. CDR3 sequence (DNA): TGTGCCAGCAGCCAAGGAGGGCTTGAGACCCAGTACTTC. The chain couples TRBV14 to TRBJ2-5; D may be TRBD2 (5 bases). CDR1 SGHDN and CDR2 FVKESK come from the germline V gene. The CDR3 has 13 amino acids. V was shortened by 1 base and J by 5 bases, with 8 bases between the two germline ends.

The rearrangement joins TRBV9 to TRBJ2-5; D remains unclear. There are 15 residues in the CDR3. Germline assignment: CDR1 SGDLS and CDR2 YYNGEE. The germline V and J ends were trimmed by 0 bases and 1 base, with 10 bases remaining between them. In DNA form, the CDR3 reads TGTGCCAGCAGCGTAGCCGGCAGCGTCCAAGAGACCCAGTACTTC. Its protein is CASSVAGSVQETQYF.

The chain carries TRBV27 and TRBJ2-1; possibly TRBD2 for D (6 bases). Looked up from germline, CDR1 is MNHEY and CDR2 is SMNVEV (reference sequence). V was clipped by 2 bases and J by 10 bases, with 12 bases between them. The CDR3 contains 13 residues. CDR3 nucleotide sequence: TGTGCCAGCAGTTTAGTAAAGGGAGGCGAGCAGTTCTTC. Its protein product is CASSLVKGGEQFF.

The chain is built from TRBV19 and TRBJ1-3; 8 bases align to TRBD1. CDR3 length: 14 residues. J was trimmed by 8 bases and V by 4 bases; bases with no gene match: 7. From germline, CDR1 is LNHDA and CDR2 SQIVND (reference sequence). The CDR3 loop is CASSTGQGAHTIYF. CDR3 nucleotide sequence: TGTGCCAGTAGTACTGGACAGGGAGCTCACACCATATATTTT.

This chain connects TRBV7-2 to TRBJ2-2; 12 bases agree with TRBD2. Germline CDR1 and CDR2: SGHTA and FQGNSA. This CDR3 is 15 amino acids long. V trimming: 5 bases; J trimming: 7 bases; junction bases outside the gene matches: 5. The CDR3 is CASSPLAGGVGELFF. The CDR3 DNA reads as TGTGCCAGCAGCCCCCTAGCGGGAGGGGTCGGGGAGCTGTTTTTT.

The V and J genes are TRBV27 and TRBJ1-4, with D possibly being TRBD1 (5 bases). This CDR3 has 14 amino acids. Germline V gives CDR1 MNHEY, CDR2 SMNVEV (reference sequence). The germline V and J ends were trimmed by 6 bases and 7 bases, with 15 bases remaining between them. As DNA, the CDR3 is TGTGCCAGCAGACTGGGGCGCAACGCTGAAAAACTGTTTTTT. Translation gives CASRLGRNAEKLFF.